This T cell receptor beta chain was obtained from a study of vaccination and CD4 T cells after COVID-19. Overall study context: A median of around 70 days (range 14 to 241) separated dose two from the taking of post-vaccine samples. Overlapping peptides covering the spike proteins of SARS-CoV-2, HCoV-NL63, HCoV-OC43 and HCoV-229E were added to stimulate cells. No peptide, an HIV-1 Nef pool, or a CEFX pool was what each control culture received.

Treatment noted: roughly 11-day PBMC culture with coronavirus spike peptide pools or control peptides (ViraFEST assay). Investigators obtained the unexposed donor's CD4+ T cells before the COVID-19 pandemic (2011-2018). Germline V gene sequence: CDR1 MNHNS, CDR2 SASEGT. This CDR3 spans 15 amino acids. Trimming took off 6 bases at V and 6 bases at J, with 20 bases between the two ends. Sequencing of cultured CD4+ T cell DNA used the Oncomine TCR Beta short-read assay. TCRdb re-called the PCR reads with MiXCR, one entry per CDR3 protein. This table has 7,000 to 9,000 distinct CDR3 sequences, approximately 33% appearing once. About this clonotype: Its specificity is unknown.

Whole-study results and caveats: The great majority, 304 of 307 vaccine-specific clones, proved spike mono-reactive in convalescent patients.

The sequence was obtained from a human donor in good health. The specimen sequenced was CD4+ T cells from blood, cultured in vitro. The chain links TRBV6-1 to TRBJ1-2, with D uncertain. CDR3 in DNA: TGTGCCAGCAGGGAGGGAGGGTCCCTTATGAATGGCTACACCTTC. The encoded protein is CASREGGSLMNGYTF.